The entry that follows covers one T cell receptor (beta chain) sequence. Its antigen is not known. This record belongs to a study of cytomegalovirus exposure and HLA in healthy donors. Study-wide points: The study listed approximately 170 cytomegalovirus-associated TCR beta chains. Rates of TCR association differed by HLA locus in a later analysis, with DRB1 highest and HLA-C lowest. As a later analysis revealed, most CMV-associated TCR beta chains appeared HLA-restricted.

V lost 5 bases to trimming and J lost 5 bases, with 16 bases between them. The CDR3 is 14 amino acids. CDR1 is MNHNS and CDR2 is SASEGT in the germline V gene. Researchers ran the PCR with 60 Vbeta and 13 Jbeta primers. Using immunoSEQ multiplex PCR, the repertoire was profiled, and TCRdb retains in-frame clones only, with some absent. The sample yields tens of thousands of clones, 55% to 75% seen once. This receptor was obtained from a man aged 50-60 years in good health and CMV-seropositive. What was sequenced was PBMCs. The rearrangement joins TRBV6-1 to TRBJ2-7, with D perhaps TRBD2 (6 bases). The CDR3 spells CASSPVGGSDEQYF. The CDR3 DNA is TGTGCCAGCAGTCCCGTTGGGGGGAGCGACGAGCAGTACTTC.